The source of this T cell receptor beta chain is a study of control samples from healthy donors and cancer patients. Trimming removed 3 bases from V and 0 bases from J; junction bases left unmatched: 4. Germline V gives CDR1 SGHTA, CDR2 FQGNSA. The CDR3 spans 15 residues. Assay: immunoSEQ multiplex PCR; the TCRdb copy retains only in-frame clones and omits some. This table has some 140,000 clones, 80% to 90% appearing once. The chain employs TRBV7-2 and TRBJ1-1; 7 bases map to TRBD1. The source material was blood. The sequence was collected from a woman between 25 and 40 years old in good health. The CDR3 loop is CASSFRTGMNTEAFF. The CDR3 coding sequence is TGTGCCAGCAGCTTCCGGACAGGCATGAACACTGAAGCTTTCTTT.